Sequencing of this T cell receptor beta chain was carried out in a study of blood T cell repertoires in COVID-19. Trimming stripped 6 bases from V and 0 bases from J, with 6 bases between. The germline V gene has CDR1 SGHVS and CDR2 FQNEAQ. The CDR3 is 12 residues long. The protocol was immunoSEQ multiplex PCR, while the TCRdb copy is restricted to in-frame clones and leaves out a portion. In the table there are about 210,000 clones, around 81% of which are singletons. The sequencing input was PBMCs or T cells enriched from blood (not recorded which). The TCR sequence derives from a woman in her 50s with acute COVID-19. The chain couples TRBV7-8 to TRBJ2-7; D call uncertain. The chain's CDR3 is CASSRVSYEQYF. CDR3 coding DNA: TGTGCCAGCAGTCGGGTCTCCTACGAGCAGTACTTC.